This TCR beta chain was found in a study of T cells expressing NK-cell markers. Turning to the study itself: Cells sorted as CD3+CD56+NKG2C+, CD3+CD56+NKG2C- and CD3+CD56-NKG2C+ T cells supplied the TCR beta repertoires. General study results and limits: Once again these clonotypes came out on top in the CD3+CD56-NKG2C+ fraction of several donors.

Comment on this clonotype: Its specificity is not known.

From germline, CDR1 is MNHEY and CDR2 SMNVEV (reference sequence). The CDR3 covers 14 residues. Scientists made TCR beta cDNA using 5'RACE template switching with UMIs. With the 5' RACE reads reprocessed, TCRdb shows one record per CDR3 protein and no DNA. This sample's clone table lists roughly 390,000 distinct CDR3 sequences. Sequencing was done on a sample of blood T cells: a sorted CD56 or NKG2C T cell subset, CD4+ or CD8+ T cells, or bulk PBMC T cells (not recorded which). This TCR was recovered from a woman in her forties or fifties in good health. The chain combines TRBV27 with TRBJ1-1. The CDR3: CASSLNGQNTEAFF.